This T cell receptor (beta chain) was captured in a study of blood T cell repertoires in COVID-19. Data came from immunoSEQ multiplex PCR; TCRdb stores just in-frame clones and leaves some out. The data contain roughly 53,000 clones, around nine tenths of them seen just once; the ten biggest clones take up 3% to 3.5%. Trimming took off 2 bases at V and 6 bases at J, with 15 bases between the two ends. This CDR3 is 15 amino acids long. From germline, CDR1 is SGHAT and CDR2 FQNNGV. The origin of this receptor is a human donor in a cohort sampled during active COVID-19. The V and J genes are TRBV11-2 and TRBJ2-3, with a weak D call TRBD2 (5 bases). The source material was peripheral blood. CDR3 residues: CASSLQGGSHDTQYF. The CDR3 bases are TGTGCCAGCAGCTTACAAGGCGGGTCCCACGATACGCAGTATTTT.